This T cell receptor (beta chain) was sequenced in a study of response to subunit inactivated influenza vaccine (dated by TCRdb to 2016 to 2019). Context from the whole study: Deep quantitative profiling of the T cell receptor repertoire was used in the study to follow responses to a trivalent subunit inactivated influenza vaccine.

The cysteine opens and the phenylalanine closes a CDR3 of 12 amino acids. Left in the record is the CDR3 DNA by itself, 36 bases read in frame from the first base. CDR1 and CDR2 are read off the germline V gene as ENHRY and SYGVKD. V trim: 11 bases; J trim: 6 bases; unmatched bases: 6. This clonotype came up a few times. The specificity of this receptor is unknown. Base qualities are not at hand, and no much larger clone is one base apart. Broader findings and caveats from the paper: It was suggested by the authors that each seasonal influenza vaccination may recruit only a limited number of new T cells.

Libraries were prepared through RT-PCR. TCRdb names Illumina HiSeq 2500 as the instrument used. TCRdb reworked the public reads: Q25 trimming with fastp, MiXCR clone assembly, productive beta chains retained. Each entry is one CDR3 protein sequence, shown with its most common DNA and genes. The sample includes roughly 650,000 distinct CDR3 sequences, with about 15% observed a single time. The top ten clonotypes cover around 10% of the sample. This clonotype was obtained from a man in his forties or fifties who received an inactivated influenza vaccine. Donor details come from another sample of the same person, matched by shared clones. The rearranged segments are TRBV10-3 and TRBJ1-2; 10 of the junction bases match TRBD1. This specimen was PBMCs from blood, taken less than 13 days after vaccination. The DNA sequence is given as TGTGCCGTTCAAGGGACAGGGGATGGCTACACCTTC. Translation gives CAVQGTGDGYTF.